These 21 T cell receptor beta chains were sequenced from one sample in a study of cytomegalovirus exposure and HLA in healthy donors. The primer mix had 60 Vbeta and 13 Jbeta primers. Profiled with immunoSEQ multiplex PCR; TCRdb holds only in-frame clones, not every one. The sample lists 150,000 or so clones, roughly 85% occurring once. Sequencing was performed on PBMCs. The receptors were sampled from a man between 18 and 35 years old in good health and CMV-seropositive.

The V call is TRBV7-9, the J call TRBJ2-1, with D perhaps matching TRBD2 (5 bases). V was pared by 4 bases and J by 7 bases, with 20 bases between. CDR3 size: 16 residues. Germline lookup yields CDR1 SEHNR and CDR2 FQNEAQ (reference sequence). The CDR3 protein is CASSSPLPGMRNEQFF. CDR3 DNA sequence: TGTGCCAGCAGCTCTCCCTTACCCGGGATGAGGAATGAGCAGTTCTTC.

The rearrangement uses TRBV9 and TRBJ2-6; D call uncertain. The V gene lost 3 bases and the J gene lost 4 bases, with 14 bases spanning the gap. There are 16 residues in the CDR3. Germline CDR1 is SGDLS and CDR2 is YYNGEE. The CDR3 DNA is TGTGCCAGCAGCGGCCGACTCCCTAGGGGGGCCAACGTCCTGACTTTC. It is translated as CASSGRLPRGANVLTF.

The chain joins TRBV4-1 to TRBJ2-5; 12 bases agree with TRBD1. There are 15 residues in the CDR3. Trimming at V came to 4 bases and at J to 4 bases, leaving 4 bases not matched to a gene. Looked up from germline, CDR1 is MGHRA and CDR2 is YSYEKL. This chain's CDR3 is CASSPGQGARETQYF. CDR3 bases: TGCGCCAGCAGCCCGGGACAGGGGGCTCGAGAGACCCAGTACTTC.

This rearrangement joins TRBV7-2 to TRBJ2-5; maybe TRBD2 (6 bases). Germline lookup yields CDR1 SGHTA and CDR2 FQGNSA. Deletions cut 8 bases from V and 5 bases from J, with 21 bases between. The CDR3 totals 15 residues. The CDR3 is CASCPFGGGVETQYF. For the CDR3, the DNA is TGTGCCAGCTGTCCCTTCGGGGGTGGGGTGGAGACCCAGTACTTC.

In nucleotides, the CDR3 is TGCGCCAGCAGCCAAGACGGCAGGGTAAACACCATATATTTT. This sequence encodes CASSQDGRVNTIYF. The V and J genes are TRBV4-3 and TRBJ1-3; perhaps TRBD1 as D (5 bases). Germline V CDR1 and CDR2: LGHNA, YSLEER. CDR3 length: 14 amino acids. V shed 0 bases and J shed 6 bases, with 9 bases lying between them.

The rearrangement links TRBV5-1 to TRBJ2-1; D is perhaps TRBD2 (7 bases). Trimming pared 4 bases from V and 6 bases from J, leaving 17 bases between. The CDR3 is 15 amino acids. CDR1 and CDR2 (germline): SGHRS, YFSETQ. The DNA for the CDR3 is TGCGCCAGCAGCAGTGGCGAGGGGGGGGGCAATGAGCAGTTCTTC. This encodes CASSSGEGGGNEQFF.

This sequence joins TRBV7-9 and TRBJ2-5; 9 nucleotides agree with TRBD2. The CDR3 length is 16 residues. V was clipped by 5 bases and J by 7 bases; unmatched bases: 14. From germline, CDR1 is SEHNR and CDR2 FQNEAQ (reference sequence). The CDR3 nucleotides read TGTGCCAGCAGCGCACGGGGTAGCGGGGGTACAATGACCCAGTACTTC. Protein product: CASSARGSGGTMTQYF.

The DNA of the CDR3 is TGTGCCAGCAGTCTGGTACAGGGGGCGCATGGCACAGATACGCAGTATTTT. Protein: CASSLVQGAHGTDTQYF. This sequence joins TRBV25-1 and TRBJ2-3; 9 nucleotides agree with TRBD1. The CDR3 consists of 17 residues. V trimming: 5 bases; J trimming: 1 base; junction bases outside the gene matches: 10. Germline V gives CDR1 MGHDK, CDR2 SYGVNS.

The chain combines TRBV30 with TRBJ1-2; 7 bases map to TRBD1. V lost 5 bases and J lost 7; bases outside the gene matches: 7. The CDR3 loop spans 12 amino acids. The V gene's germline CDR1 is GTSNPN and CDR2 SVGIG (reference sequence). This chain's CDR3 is CAWAPTGLGYTF. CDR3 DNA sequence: TGTGCCTGGGCGCCGACAGGGCTTGGCTACACCTTC.

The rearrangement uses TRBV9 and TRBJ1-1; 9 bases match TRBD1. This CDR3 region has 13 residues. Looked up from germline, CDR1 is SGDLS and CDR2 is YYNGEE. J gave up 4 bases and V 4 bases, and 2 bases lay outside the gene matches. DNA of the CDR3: TGTGCCAGCAGCCCGACAGGGGGCACTGAAGCTTTCTTT. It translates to CASSPTGGTEAFF.

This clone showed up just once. CDR3 coding DNA: TGTGCCTGGAGTCCCCCGGGACTCCTGAACACTGAAGCTTTCTTT. Its translation is CAWSPPGLLNTEAFF. The chain is built from TRBV30 and TRBJ1-1; D is possibly TRBD1 (5 bases). Trimming took off 2 bases at V and 0 bases at J, with 13 bases between the two ends. Germline V gives CDR1 GTSNPN, CDR2 SVGIG (reference sequence). The CDR3 sequence is 15 residues long.

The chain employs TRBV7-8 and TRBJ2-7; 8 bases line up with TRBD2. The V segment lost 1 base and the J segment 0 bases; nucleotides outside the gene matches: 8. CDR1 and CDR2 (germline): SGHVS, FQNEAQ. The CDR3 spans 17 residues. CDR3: CASSLVVAGYVSYEQYF. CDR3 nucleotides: TGTGCCAGCAGCTTAGTGGTAGCGGGATATGTCTCCTACGAGCAGTACTTC.

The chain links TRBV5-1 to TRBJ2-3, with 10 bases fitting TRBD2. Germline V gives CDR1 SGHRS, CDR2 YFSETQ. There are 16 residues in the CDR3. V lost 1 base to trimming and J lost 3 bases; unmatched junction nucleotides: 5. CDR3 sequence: CASSLLPSGGTDTQYF. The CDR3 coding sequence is TGCGCCAGCAGCTTGCTTCCTAGCGGGGGAACAGATACGCAGTATTTT.

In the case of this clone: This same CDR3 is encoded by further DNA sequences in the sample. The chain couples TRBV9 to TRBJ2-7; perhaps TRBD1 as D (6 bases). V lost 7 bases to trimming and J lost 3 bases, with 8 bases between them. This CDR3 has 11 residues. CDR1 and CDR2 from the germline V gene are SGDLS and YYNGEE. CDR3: CASGGSYEQYF. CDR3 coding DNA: TGTGCCAGCGGGGGCAGCTACGAGCAGTACTTC.

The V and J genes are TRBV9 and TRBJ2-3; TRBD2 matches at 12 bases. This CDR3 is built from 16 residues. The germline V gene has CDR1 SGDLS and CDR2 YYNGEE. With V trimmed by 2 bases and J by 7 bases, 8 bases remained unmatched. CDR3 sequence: CASSVAPSGGANTQYF. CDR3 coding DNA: TGTGCCAGCAGCGTTGCCCCTAGCGGGGGGGCGAATACGCAGTATTTT. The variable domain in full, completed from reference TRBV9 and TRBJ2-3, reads DSGVTQTPKHLITATGQRVTLRCSPRSGDLSVYWYQQSLDQGLQFLIQYYNGEERAKGNILERFSAQQFPDLHSELNLSSLELGDSALYFCASSVAPSGGANTQYFGPGTRLTVL.

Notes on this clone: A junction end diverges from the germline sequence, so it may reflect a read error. Here the CDR3 DNA reads TGCGCCAGCAGTGAGTCGAACGGCACAGATACGCAGTGTTTT. Residues: CASSESNGTDTQCF. The V call is TRBV10-1, the J call TRBJ2-3; D uncertain. CDR1 and CDR2 from the germline V gene are WNHNN and SYGVQD (reference sequence). The CDR3 extends over 14 amino acids.

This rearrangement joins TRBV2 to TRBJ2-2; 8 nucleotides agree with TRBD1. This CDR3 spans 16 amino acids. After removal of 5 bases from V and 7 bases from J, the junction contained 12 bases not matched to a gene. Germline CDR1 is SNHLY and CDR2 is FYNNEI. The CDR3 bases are TGTGCCAGCAGTTGGACAGGGCAAAACCTAGGCGGGGAGCTGTTTTTT. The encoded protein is CASSWTGQNLGGELFF.

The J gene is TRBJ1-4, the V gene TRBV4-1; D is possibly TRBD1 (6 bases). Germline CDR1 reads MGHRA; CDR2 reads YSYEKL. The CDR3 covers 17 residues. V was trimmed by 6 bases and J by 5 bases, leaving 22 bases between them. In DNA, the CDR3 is TGCGCCAGCAGTCCCCAGGGGTCAGGGGTGGGAAATGAAAAACTGTTTTTT. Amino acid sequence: CASSPQGSGVGNEKLFF.

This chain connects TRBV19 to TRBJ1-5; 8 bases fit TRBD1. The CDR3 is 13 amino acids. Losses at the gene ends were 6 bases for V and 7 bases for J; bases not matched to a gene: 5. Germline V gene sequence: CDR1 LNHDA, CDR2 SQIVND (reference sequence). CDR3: CASRTTGDQPQHF. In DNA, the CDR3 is TGTGCCAGTAGAACGACAGGGGACCAGCCCCAGCATTTT.

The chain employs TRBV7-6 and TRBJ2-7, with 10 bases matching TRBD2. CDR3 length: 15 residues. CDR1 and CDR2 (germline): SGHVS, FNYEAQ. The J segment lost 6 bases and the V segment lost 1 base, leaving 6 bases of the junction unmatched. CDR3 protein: CASSLVSGGAGEQYF. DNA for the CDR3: TGTGCCAGCAGCTTAGTAAGCGGGGGGGCGGGCGAGCAGTACTTC.

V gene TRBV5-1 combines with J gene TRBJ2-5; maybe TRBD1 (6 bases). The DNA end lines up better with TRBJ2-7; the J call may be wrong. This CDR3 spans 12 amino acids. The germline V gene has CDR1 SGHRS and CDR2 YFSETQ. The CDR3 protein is CASSTGQHEQYF. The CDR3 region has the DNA TGCGCCAGCAGCACCGGACAGCACGAGCAGTACTTC.